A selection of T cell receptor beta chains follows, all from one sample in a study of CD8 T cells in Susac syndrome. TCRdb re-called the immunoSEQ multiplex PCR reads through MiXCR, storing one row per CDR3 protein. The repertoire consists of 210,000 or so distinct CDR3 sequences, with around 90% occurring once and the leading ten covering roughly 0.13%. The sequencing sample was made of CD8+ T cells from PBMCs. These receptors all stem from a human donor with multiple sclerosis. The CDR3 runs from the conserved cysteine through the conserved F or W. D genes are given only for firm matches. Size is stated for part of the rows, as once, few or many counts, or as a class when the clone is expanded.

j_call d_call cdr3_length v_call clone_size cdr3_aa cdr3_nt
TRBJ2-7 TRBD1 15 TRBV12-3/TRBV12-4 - CASSLTGFVSGEQYF TGTGCCAGCAGTCTGACAGGGTTTGTTTCGGGAGAGCAGTACTTC
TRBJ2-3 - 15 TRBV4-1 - CASSQDMDSADTQYF TGCGCCAGCAGCCAAGATATGGATAGCGCAGATACGCAGTATTTT
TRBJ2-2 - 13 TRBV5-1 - CASSSTKAGELFF TGCGCCAGCAGCTCGACGAAAGCCGGGGAGCTGTTTTTT
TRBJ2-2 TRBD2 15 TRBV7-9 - CASREGAGDLGELFF TGTGCCAGCAGAGAAGGAGCGGGGGACCTCGGGGAGCTGTTTTTT
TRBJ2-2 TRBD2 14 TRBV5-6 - CASSAGTTPGELFF TGTGCCAGCAGCGCCGGGACTACCCCCGGGGAGCTGTTTTTT
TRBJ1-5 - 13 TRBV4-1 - CASSQDSGQPQHF TGCGCCAGCAGCCAAGATTCGGGGCAGCCCCAGCATTTT
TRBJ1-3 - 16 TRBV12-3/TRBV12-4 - CASSVQGWQGTNTIYF TGTGCCAGCAGCGTCCAAGGTTGGCAGGGCACAAACACCATATATTTT
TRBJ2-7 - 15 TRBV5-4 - CASSFALADTYEQYF TGTGCCAGCAGCTTTGCCCTAGCAGATACCTACGAGCAGTACTTC
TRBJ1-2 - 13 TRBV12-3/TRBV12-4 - CASSLVEFYGYTF TGTGCCAGCAGTTTAGTGGAGTTCTATGGCTACACCTTC
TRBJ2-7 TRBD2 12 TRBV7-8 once CASRGLADEERF TGTGCCAGCAGGGGACTAGCCGACGAAGAGAGGTTC
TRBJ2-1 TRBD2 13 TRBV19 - CASSPTSAGEQFF TGTGCCAGTAGTCCTACTAGCGCCGGTGAGCAGTTCTTC
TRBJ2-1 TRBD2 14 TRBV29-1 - CSVEGGLAVNEQFF TGCAGCGTTGAAGGGGGACTAGCGGTCAATGAGCAGTTCTTC
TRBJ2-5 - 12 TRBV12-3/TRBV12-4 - CASRLRWETQYF TGTGCCAGCAGATTAAGGTGGGAGACCCAGTACTTC
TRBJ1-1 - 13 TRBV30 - CAWTLGPPGEAFF TGTGCCTGGACCTTGGGACCTCCCGGTGAAGCTTTCTTT
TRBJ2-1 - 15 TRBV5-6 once CASSFGGTEYNEQFF TGTGCCAGCAGCTTCGGGGGGACAGAGTACAATGAGCAGTTCTTC
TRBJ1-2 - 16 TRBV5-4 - CASSLGATGQDYGYTF TGTGCCAGCAGCTTGGGGGCGACAGGCCAGGACTATGGCTACACCTTC
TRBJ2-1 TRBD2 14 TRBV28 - CASSFWLAGNEQFF TGTGCCAGCAGTTTTTGGCTAGCGGGTAATGAGCAGTTCTTC
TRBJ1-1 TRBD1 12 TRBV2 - CAIDREVVKAFF TGTGCCATTGACAGGGAGGTAGTGAAAGCTTTCTTT
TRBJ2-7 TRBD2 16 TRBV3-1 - CASSIPLSGTTYEQYF TGTGCCAGCAGCATCCCCCTAAGCGGGACTACCTACGAGCAGTACTTC
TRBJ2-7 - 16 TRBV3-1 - CASSPQAGQARYEQYF TGTGCCAGCAGCCCACAAGCCGGACAAGCTCGCTACGAGCAGTACTTC
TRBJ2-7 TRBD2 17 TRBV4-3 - CASSQDRGGSRAYEQYF TGCGCCAGCAGCCAAGATCGGGGCGGGAGCAGGGCCTACGAGCAGTACTTC
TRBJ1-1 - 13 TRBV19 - CASKAQVRTEAFF TGTGCCAGTAAAGCCCAGGTCCGCACTGAAGCTTTCTTT
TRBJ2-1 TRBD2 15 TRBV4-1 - CASSEGLAGAGEQFF TGCGCCAGCAGCGAGGGACTAGCGGGAGCGGGTGAGCAGTTCTTC
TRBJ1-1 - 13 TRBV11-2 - CASSPSPGSEAFF TGTGCCAGCAGCCCCAGTCCAGGGTCTGAAGCTTTCTTT
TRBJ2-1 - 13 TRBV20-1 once CSARDMRWNEQFF TGCAGTGCTAGAGATATGAGATGGAATGAGCAGTTCTTC
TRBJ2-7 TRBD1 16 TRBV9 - CASSVGAGTGRGEQYF TGTGCCAGCAGCGTAGGGGCCGGGACAGGGCGAGGCGAGCAGTACTTC
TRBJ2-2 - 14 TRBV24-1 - CATSRAESGGELFF TGTGCCACCAGTCGTGCGGAGTCTGGCGGGGAGCTGTTTTTT
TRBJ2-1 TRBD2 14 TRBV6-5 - CASSYGLAGGKQFF TGTGCCAGCAGTTACGGGCTAGCGGGGGGTAAGCAGTTCTTC
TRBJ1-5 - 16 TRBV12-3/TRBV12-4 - CASRATGQGSNQPQHF TGTGCCAGCAGAGCTACAGGGCAAGGGAGCAATCAGCCCCAGCATTTT
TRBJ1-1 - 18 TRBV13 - CASSFNWAIPGGNTEAFF TGTGCCAGCAGCTTCAACTGGGCGATACCGGGCGGGAACACTGAAGCTTTCTTT
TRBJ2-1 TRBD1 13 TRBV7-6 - CASSFTGGHEQFF TGTGCCAGCAGCTTCACAGGGGGCCATGAGCAGTTCTTC
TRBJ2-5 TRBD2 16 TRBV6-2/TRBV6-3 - CASSYPTSGLRETQYF TGTGCCAGCAGTTACCCGACTAGCGGGTTGCGGGAGACCCAGTACTTC
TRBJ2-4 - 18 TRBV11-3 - CASSPRPGAQGAKNIQYF TGTGCCAGCAGCCCCCGTCCGGGCGCTCAGGGCGCCAAAAACATTCAGTACTTC
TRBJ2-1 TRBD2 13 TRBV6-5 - CASTVAGGRVSFF TGTGCCAGCACCGTAGCGGGGGGGCGCGTGTCGTTCTTC
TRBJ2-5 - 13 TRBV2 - CASSEVGLETQYF TGTGCCAGCAGTGAGGTGGGGCTGGAGACCCAGTACTTC
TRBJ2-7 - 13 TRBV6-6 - CASSPSSRYEQYF TGTGCCAGCAGCCCGTCTTCCAGGTACGAGCAGTACTTC
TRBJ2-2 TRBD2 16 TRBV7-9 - CASSLPSGRASGELFF TGTGCCAGCAGCCTCCCCAGCGGGAGGGCCAGCGGGGAGCTGTTTTTT
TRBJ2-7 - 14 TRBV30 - CAWSPGPSSYEQYF TGTGCCTGGAGTCCGGGACCTAGCTCCTACGAGCAGTACTTC
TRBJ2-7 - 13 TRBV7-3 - CASSQGEGHEQYF TGTGCCAGCAGCCAAGGAGAGGGCCACGAGCAGTACTTC
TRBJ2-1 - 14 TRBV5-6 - CASSPGVSYNEQFF TGTGCCAGCAGCCCGGGGGTCTCCTACAATGAGCAGTTCTTC
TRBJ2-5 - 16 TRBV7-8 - CASSLPPDTSKETQYF TGTGCCAGCAGCTTGCCCCCGGACACCTCCAAAGAGACCCAGTACTTC
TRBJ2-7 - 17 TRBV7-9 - CASSLMVGRKDPYEQYF TGTGCCAGCAGCTTAATGGTAGGGAGAAAAGATCCATACGAGCAGTACTTC
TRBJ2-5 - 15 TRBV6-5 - CASSPSTSGQETQYF TGTGCCAGCAGCCCCTCGACTAGTGGGCAAGAGACCCAGTACTTC
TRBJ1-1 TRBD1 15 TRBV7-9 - CASSLAVRGRTEAFF TGTGCCAGCAGCTTAGCGGTGAGGGGGCGTACTGAAGCTTTCTTT
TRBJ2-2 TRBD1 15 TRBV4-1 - CATRQGPLNTGELFF TGCGCCACCCGACAGGGGCCCCTAAACACCGGGGAGCTGTTTTTT
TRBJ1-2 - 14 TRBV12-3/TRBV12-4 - CASSFQGSNYGYTF TGTGCCAGCAGTTTTCAGGGGTCTAACTATGGCTACACCTTC
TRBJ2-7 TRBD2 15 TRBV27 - CASSLGSSGREVQYF TGTGCCAGCAGTTTGGGTAGTAGCGGGAGAGAGGTACAGTACTTC
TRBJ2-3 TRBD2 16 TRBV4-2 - CASSLTPGGSTDTQYF TGTGCCAGCAGCCTGACTCCCGGGGGGAGCACAGATACGCAGTATTTT
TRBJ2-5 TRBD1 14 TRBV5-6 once CASSGTGDEETQYF TGTGCCAGCAGCGGGACAGGGGATGAGGAGACCCAGTACTTC
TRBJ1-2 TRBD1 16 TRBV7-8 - CASSSGTGGFGYGYTF TGTGCCAGCAGCTCGGGGACAGGGGGATTCGGCTATGGCTACACCTTC
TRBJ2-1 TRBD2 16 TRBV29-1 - CSVGASGGHSYNEQFF TGCAGCGTTGGGGCTAGCGGGGGTCACTCCTACAATGAGCAGTTCTTC
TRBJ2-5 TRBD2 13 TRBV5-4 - CASTSGSGETQYF TGTGCCAGTACCAGCGGGAGTGGGGAGACCCAGTACTTC
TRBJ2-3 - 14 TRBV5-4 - CASTILGLADTQYF TGTGCCAGCACCATACTAGGCTTGGCAGATACGCAGTATTTT
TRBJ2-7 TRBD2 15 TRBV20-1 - CSARHGAGVSYEQYF TGCAGTGCTAGACATGGGGCGGGAGTGTCCTACGAGCAGTACTTC
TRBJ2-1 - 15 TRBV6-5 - CASKLQRESYNEQFF TGTGCCAGCAAGTTACAGCGAGAATCCTACAATGAGCAGTTCTTC
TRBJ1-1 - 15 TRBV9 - CASSPRGGFGTEAFF TGTGCCAGCAGCCCAAGAGGGGGATTTGGCACTGAAGCTTTCTTT
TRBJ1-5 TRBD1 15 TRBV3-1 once CASSQGQGGLLPQHF TGTGCCAGCAGCCAAGGGCAGGGGGGTTTGCTACCCCAGCATTTT